The 16 T cell receptor beta chains reported below all come from one sample, sequenced in a study of CD8 T cells in Susac syndrome. An input of roughly 0.5 to 1 ug of RNA was subjected to reverse transcription using random hexamers. TCRdb recomputed calls from the immunoSEQ multiplex PCR reads with MiXCR, one row per CDR3 protein. The profile shows roughly 200,000 distinct CDR3 sequences, under 95% of them singletons. Sequencing was carried out using CD4+ T cells from PBMCs. These receptor sequences come from a human donor in good health.

V usage is TRBV5-1 and J usage is TRBJ2-5, with 8 bases aligning to TRBD1. With 4 bases clipped from V and 4 bases from J, the junction kept 6 bases outside the gene matches. The CDR3 is made up of 14 amino acids. Germline V gene sequence: CDR1 SGHRS, CDR2 YFSETQ. CDR3 in amino acids: CASSVDRVPETQYF. In nucleotides, the CDR3 is TGCGCCAGCAGCGTGGACAGGGTGCCAGAGACCCAGTACTTC.

The chain uses TRBV7-2 and TRBJ2-1; no firm D call. Trimming removed 1 base at V and 6 bases at J, with 7 bases between. There are 13 residues in the CDR3. The germline V gene encodes CDR1 SGHTA and CDR2 FQGNSA. The CDR3 loop is CASSLVPRNEQFF. The DNA for the CDR3 is TGTGCCAGCAGCTTAGTTCCTCGCAATGAGCAGTTCTTC.

The chain couples TRBV6-2 or TRBV6-3 to TRBJ2-5; weak D call: TRBD2 (6 bases). The CDR3 is made up of 14 amino acids. Germline values: CDR1 MNHEY, CDR2 SVGEGT. V was cut by 1 base and J by 2 bases, with 8 bases left in between. The CDR3: CASSYLGLQETQYF. CDR3 in DNA: TGTGCCAGCAGTTACTTGGGACTTCAAGAGACCCAGTACTTC.

The chain has TRBV5-1 and TRBJ2-6; D is unresolved. The germline V gene encodes CDR1 SGHRS and CDR2 YFSETQ. V was clipped by 1 base and J by 2 bases, with 7 bases between them. There are 15 residues in the CDR3. This CDR3 is CASSLSMPGANVLTF. DNA for the CDR3: TGCGCCAGCAGCTTGAGTATGCCTGGGGCCAACGTCCTGACTTTC.

This chain links TRBV20-1 with TRBJ2-5; 7 bases line up with TRBD1. Germline V gene data show CDR1 as DFQATT and CDR2 as SNEGSKA (reference sequence). CDR3 length: 12 residues. V dropped 8 bases and J dropped 0; count of bases not matched to a gene: 3. The chain's CDR3 is CSPQGDQETQYF. CDR3 sequence (DNA): TGCAGTCCCCAGGGGGACCAAGAGACCCAGTACTTC.

This chain joins TRBV19 and TRBJ1-1, with 10 bases matching TRBD1. The germline gives CDR1 LNHDA, CDR2 SQIVND (reference sequence). This CDR3 contains 14 residues. After removal of 1 base from V and 5 bases from J, the junction contained 1 base not matched to a gene. The CDR3 sequence: CASSIGTGGTEAFF. In DNA form, the CDR3 reads TGTGCCAGTAGTATAGGGACAGGGGGGACTGAAGCTTTCTTT.

The J gene is TRBJ1-2, the V gene TRBV3-1, with 9 bases lining up with TRBD1. The CDR3 contains 15 residues. Per germline, CDR1 LGHDT and CDR2 YNNKEL (reference sequence). V trimming: 2 bases; J trimming: 8 bases; junction bases outside the gene matches: 9. CDR3 sequence (DNA): TGTGCCAGCAGCCAACCCGGACAGGGGATGATCGGCTACACCTTC. Amino acid sequence: CASSQPGQGMIGYTF.

CDR3: CASSVLWGAGGYTF. DNA of the CDR3: TGTGCCAGCAGCGTCCTTTGGGGGGCAGGTGGCTACACCTTC. The chain couples TRBV28 to TRBJ1-2; the D gene is possibly TRBD1 (6 bases). CDR3 length equals 14 residues. The ends were cut back, 6 bases at V and 7 bases at J, with 18 bases in the middle. Looked up from germline, CDR1 is MDHEN and CDR2 is SYDVKM.

This clonotype has a single count. The rearrangement links TRBV7-9 to TRBJ2-7; D unresolved. The CDR3 length is 14 residues. Trimming took off 5 bases at V and 1 base at J, with 12 bases between the two ends. Germline V gene sequence: CDR1 SEHNR, CDR2 FQNEAQ (reference sequence). For the CDR3, the DNA is TGTGCCAGCAGCACACAAGCCACATCCTACGAGCAGTACTTC. This encodes CASSTQATSYEQYF.

The chain employs TRBV28 and TRBJ2-7; D is undetermined. From germline, CDR1 is MDHEN and CDR2 SYDVKM. The ends were cut back, 10 bases at V and 5 bases at J, with 12 bases in the middle. The CDR3 has 11 amino acids. The chain's CDR3 is CATQVENEQYF. As DNA, the CDR3 is TGTGCCACCCAGGTAGAAAACGAGCAGTACTTC. The full variable domain, with the rest looked up from reference TRBV28 and TRBJ2-7, is DVKVTQSSRYLVKRTGEKVFLECVQDMDHENMFWYRQDPGLGLRLIYFSYDVKMKEKGDIPEGYSVSREKKERFSLILESASTNQTSMYLCATQVENEQYFGPGTRLTVT.

The genes are TRBV20-1 and TRBJ2-5; D gene uncertain. V lost 6 bases and J lost 5, with 4 bases in between. Germline lookup yields CDR1 DFQATT and CDR2 SNEGSKA (reference sequence). The CDR3 extends over 9 amino acids. The CDR3 is CSALETQYF. The CDR3 coding sequence is TGCAGTGCGTTGGAGACCCAGTACTTC.

In DNA form, the CDR3 reads TGTGCCAGCAGTGAAGGTCCCCCCAAGGGGGAGCTGTTTTTT. Translation: CASSEGPPKGELFF. The V and J genes are TRBV6-4 and TRBJ2-2; D uncertain. Germline V CDR1 and CDR2: MRHNA, SNTAGT. V gave up 3 bases and J gave up 8 bases, with 13 bases separating them. The CDR3 has 14 residues.

The CDR3 loop is CASSFNRDRIQFF. The CDR3 nucleotides read TGTGCCAGCAGTTTCAATAGGGACAGGATTCAGTTCTTC. The genes are TRBV27 and TRBJ2-1; 8 nucleotides align to TRBD1. This CDR3 has 13 residues. The ends lost 3 bases at V and 13 bases at J; junction bases unmatched: 8. In germline, CDR1 is MNHEY, CDR2 SMNVEV (reference sequence).

CDR3 sequence reads: CAWKTSGGTGELFF. In DNA, the CDR3 is TGTGCCTGGAAGACTAGCGGGGGCACCGGGGAGCTGTTTTTT. The J gene is TRBJ2-2, the V gene TRBV30, with 12 bases that match TRBD2. Trimming at V came to 4 bases and at J to 4 bases, leaving 1 base not matched to a gene. Germline V gives CDR1 GTSNPN, CDR2 SVGIG (reference sequence). This CDR3 has 14 amino acids.

This chain links TRBV29-1 with TRBJ2-5, with no clear D. This CDR3 is built from 11 residues. Trimming removed 7 bases at V and 7 bases at J, with 13 bases between. CDR1 SQVTM and CDR2 ANQGSEA come from the germline V gene. The CDR3 DNA reads as TGCAGCGCGGGCCCCGCCGGGACCCAGTACTTC. Residues: CSAGPAGTQYF.

The chain is built from TRBV28 and TRBJ2-5, with D perhaps TRBD1 (5 bases). Germline V CDR1 and CDR2: MDHEN, SYDVKM. Trimming cost V 4 bases and J 9 bases, with 12 bases left between them. This CDR3 is built from 12 residues. As DNA, the CDR3 is TGTGCCAGCAGTTCAACTCTAGGGGCCCAGTACTTC. It yields the protein CASSSTLGAQYF.